The following is a TCR beta chain sequence with its context. Its antigen is unidentified. The trim removed 1 base at V and 7 bases at J, leaving 10 bases unmatched. The CDR3 has 15 amino acids. Germline V lookup: CDR1 GTSNPN, CDR2 SVGIG (reference sequence). The data were produced by immunoSEQ multiplex PCR, yet TCRdb's version contains in-frame clones alone and is incomplete. The table includes millions of clones, more than 85% detected once. These data are taken from a study of shared clonotypes between healthy human individuals. Findings of the study overall: Generation probabilities of non-shared clonotypes were lower (relative to those shared by all four donors).

The sequencing sample was made of naive CD4+ T cells from PBMCs. Sample subset: CD45RA+ positively selected. The V and J genes are TRBV30 and TRBJ2-4; 7 nucleotides agree with TRBD1. The sequence was obtained from a man younger than 35 in good health. Some clones in this sample may be carry-over from other donors' samples. The CDR3 sequence: CAWSAATGTGNIQYF. The CDR3 DNA reads as TGTGCCTGGAGTGCCGCGACAGGGACGGGTAACATTCAGTACTTC. The variable domain in full, with the rest retrieved from reference TRBV30 and TRBJ2-4, is SQTIHQWPATLVQPVGSPLSLECTVEGTSNPNLYWYRQAAGRGLQLLFYSVGIGQISSEVPQNLSASRPQDRQFILSSKKLLLSDSGFYLCAWSAATGTGNIQYFGAGTRLSVL.